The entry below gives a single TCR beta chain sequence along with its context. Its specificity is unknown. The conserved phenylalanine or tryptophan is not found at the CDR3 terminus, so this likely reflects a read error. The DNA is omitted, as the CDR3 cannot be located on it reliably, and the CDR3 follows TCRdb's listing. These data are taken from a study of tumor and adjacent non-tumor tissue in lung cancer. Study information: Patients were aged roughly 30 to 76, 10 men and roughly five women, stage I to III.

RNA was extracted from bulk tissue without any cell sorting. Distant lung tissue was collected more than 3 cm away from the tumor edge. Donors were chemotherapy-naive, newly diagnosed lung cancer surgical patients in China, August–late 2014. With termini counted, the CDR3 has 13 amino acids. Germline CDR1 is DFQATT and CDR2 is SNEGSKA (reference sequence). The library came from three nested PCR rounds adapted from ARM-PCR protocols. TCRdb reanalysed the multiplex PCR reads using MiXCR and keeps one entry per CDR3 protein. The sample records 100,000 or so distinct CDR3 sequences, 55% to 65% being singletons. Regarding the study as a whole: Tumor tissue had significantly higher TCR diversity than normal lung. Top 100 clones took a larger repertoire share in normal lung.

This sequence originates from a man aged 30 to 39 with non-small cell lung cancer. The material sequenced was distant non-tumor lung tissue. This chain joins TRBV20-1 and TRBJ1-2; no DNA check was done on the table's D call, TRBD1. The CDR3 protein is CSARDPGQGGHTY.